A single sample gave rise to the 11 T cell receptor beta chains below, sequenced in a study of post-analysis software for immune sequencing data. General observations from the study: Elevated frequency relative to controls characterized several TRBV segments in patients, TRBV5-6, TRBV5-1 and TRBV20-1 among them.

The library was made from cDNA and included unique molecular identifiers. MiXCR, applied by TCRdb to the PCR reads, yields one record per CDR3 protein. Of 600,000 to 750,000 distinct CDR3 sequences in the sample, approximately 60% were seen once. Antigen specificity for these receptors is unknown. Sequencing was done on a sample of blood. The receptors stem from a girl aged 2-10 years with multiple sclerosis.

This chain uses TRBV12-3 or TRBV12-4 with TRBJ2-1, with TRBD2 matching 10 bases. CDR3 length: 13 amino acids. Losses at the gene ends were 6 bases for V and 9 bases for J; bases not matched to a gene: 5. CDR3 coding DNA: TGTGCCAGCAGCGAGCGGGAGGGTCTTGAGCAGTTCTTC. This sequence encodes CASSEREGLEQFF.

This clonotype was counted a few times. The chain has TRBV20-1 and TRBJ2-7; D may be TRBD1 (5 bases). This CDR3 spans 14 amino acids. Per the germline V gene, CDR1 is DFQATT and CDR2 is SNEGSKA (reference sequence). Trimming took off 6 bases at V and 2 bases at J, with 17 bases between the two ends. The CDR3 nucleotides are TGCAGTGCCGGGCAGGGAATCCCCCCCTACGAGCAGTACTTC. It is translated as CSAGQGIPPYEQYF.

This clonotype showed up just a few times. V usage is TRBV4-1 and J usage is TRBJ2-3; D might be TRBD1 or TRBD2, each matching 5 bases. CDR1 is MGHRA and CDR2 is YSYEKL in the germline V gene. Trimming shortened V by 0 bases and J by 0 bases, and 10 bases separated the two germline ends. This CDR3 region has 16 residues. The CDR3 reads CASSQEWGSSTDTQYF. DNA of the CDR3: TGCGCCAGCAGCCAAGAATGGGGGTCTAGCACAGATACGCAGTATTTT.

The chain joins TRBV12-3 or TRBV12-4 to TRBJ1-1; 8 nucleotides match TRBD1. CDR3 length: 15 amino acids. With 6 bases clipped from V and 7 bases from J, the junction kept 13 bases outside the gene matches. The CDR3 protein is CASSSPAGGEGEAFF. DNA for the CDR3: TGTGCCAGCAGCTCCCCCGCAGGGGGCGAGGGTGAAGCTTTCTTT.

V gene TRBV18 combines with J gene TRBJ2-7; the D gene could be TRBD1 or TRBD2 (5 bases each). Germline V gene lookup returns CDR1 KGHSH and CDR2 LQKENI. This CDR3 region has 17 residues. With 4 bases removed from V and 1 base from J, the gap between germline ends came to 20 bases. The DNA for the CDR3 is TGTGCCAGCTCACAAATACCACCGGGACGGATTTCCTACGAGCAGTACTTC. This sequence encodes CASSQIPPGRISYEQYF.

The table lists this clonotype with a few counts. This chain joins TRBV7-8 and TRBJ2-7; D is uncertain. The CDR3 sequence is 12 residues long. Germline values: CDR1 SGHVS, CDR2 FQNEAQ. V lost 3 bases and J lost 5, with 8 bases in between. The CDR3 sequence: CASSLRYDEQYF. The CDR3 coding sequence is TGTGCCAGCAGCTTGAGGTATGACGAGCAGTACTTC.

The chain's CDR3 is CASSLSSVVLSGTQYF. Written as DNA, the CDR3 is TGTGCCAGCAGTTTATCTTCGGTCGTGTTATCAGGTACGCAGTATTTT. V is TRBV12-3 or TRBV12-4 and J is TRBJ2-3; D remains unclear. V lost 2 bases and J lost 8, with 20 bases in between. CDR3 length: 16 amino acids.

The gene calls are TRBV11-2 and TRBJ2-7; 7 nucleotides match TRBD2. Germline values: CDR1 SGHAT, CDR2 FQNNGV. CDR3 length equals 16 residues. V gave up 5 bases and J gave up 0 bases; unmatched junction bases: 10. The CDR3 loop is CASSPAGARSSYEQYF. The CDR3 coding sequence is TGTGCCAGCAGCCCGGCGGGAGCGAGGAGCTCCTACGAGCAGTACTTC.

The chain joins TRBV20-1 to TRBJ1-1; D call uncertain. The CDR3 consists of 15 residues. Trimming stripped 0 bases from V and 1 base from J, with 12 bases between. The V gene's germline CDR1 is DFQATT and CDR2 SNEGSKA (reference sequence). CDR3 in amino acids: CSARDPVVGNTEAFF. In nucleotides, the CDR3 is TGCAGTGCTAGAGATCCGGTGGTCGGGAACACTGAAGCTTTCTTT.

This chain joins TRBV5-1 and TRBJ1-6; D might be TRBD1 (5 bases). Germline lookup yields CDR1 SGHRS and CDR2 YFSETQ. The CDR3 consists of 18 residues. V lost 0 bases, J lost 2 bases, and 15 bases lay in between. CDR3 coding DNA: TGCGCCAGCAGCTTGGATCCCGGGGCTTGGACCTATAATTCACCCCTCCACTTT. Translation: CASSLDPGAWTYNSPLHF.

On this clonotype: At one boundary the junction diverges from the germline segment, which might be a read error. The chain carries TRBV3-1 and TRBJ1-5; no clear D gene. Germline loops: CDR1 LGHDT, CDR2 YNNKEL (reference sequence). The CDR3 contains 14 residues. Here the CDR3 DNA reads TGTGCCAGCAGCCAAGGGACTGATAATCAGCCCCGGCATTTT. It specifies CASSQGTDNQPRHF.